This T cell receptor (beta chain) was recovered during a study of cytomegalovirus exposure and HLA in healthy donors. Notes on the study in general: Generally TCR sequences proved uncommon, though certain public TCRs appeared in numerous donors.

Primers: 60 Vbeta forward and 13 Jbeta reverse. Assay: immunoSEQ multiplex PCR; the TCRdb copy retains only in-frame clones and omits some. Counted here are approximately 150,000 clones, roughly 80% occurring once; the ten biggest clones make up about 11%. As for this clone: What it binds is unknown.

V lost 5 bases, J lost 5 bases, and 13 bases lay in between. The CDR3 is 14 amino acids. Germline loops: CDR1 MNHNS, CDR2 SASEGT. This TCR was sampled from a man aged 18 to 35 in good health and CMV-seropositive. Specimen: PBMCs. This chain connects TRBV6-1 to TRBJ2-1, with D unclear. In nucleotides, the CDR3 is TGTGCCAGCAGTAGCAGCGCAATTGACAATGAGCAGTTCTTC. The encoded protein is CASSSSAIDNEQFF.